This TCR beta chain was obtained from a study of cytotoxic CD8 clonotypes in ibrutinib-treated CLL. Study overall: The group held some ten relapsed/refractory and about 14 treatment-naive patients, with under 18 IGHV unmutated. Response samples came after a median 12 months of treatment, range 6 to 36.

Investigators sought sequencing depths of between 1 in 200,000 and 1 in 1 million T cells. TCRdb keeps only in-frame clones here, not all; method: immunoSEQ multiplex PCR. Of 200,000 or so clones listed, 70% are singletons. Germline CDR1 LNHDA, CDR2 SQIVND (reference sequence). The CDR3 contains 15 residues. The V and J ends lost 4 bases and 4 bases respectively, with 11 bases between them. Here the sequenced sample was PBMCs, taken after 12 months of ibrutinib treatment. The chain joins TRBV19 to TRBJ2-6, with D perhaps assigned TRBD1 or TRBD2 (5 bases each). This TCR was sampled from a human donor with chronic lymphocytic leukemia. The DNA of the CDR3 is TGTGCCAGTAGTAACCCAGGGACCGGGGCCAACGTCCTGACTTTC. This translates into CASSNPGTGANVLTF. Drawing the rest from reference TRBV19 and TRBJ2-6, the complete variable domain is DGGITQSPKYLFRKEGQNVTLSCEQNLNHDAMYWYRQDPGQGLRLIYYSQIVNDFQKGDIAEGYSVSREKKESFPLTVTSAQKNPTAFYLCASSNPGTGANVLTFGAGSRLTVL.